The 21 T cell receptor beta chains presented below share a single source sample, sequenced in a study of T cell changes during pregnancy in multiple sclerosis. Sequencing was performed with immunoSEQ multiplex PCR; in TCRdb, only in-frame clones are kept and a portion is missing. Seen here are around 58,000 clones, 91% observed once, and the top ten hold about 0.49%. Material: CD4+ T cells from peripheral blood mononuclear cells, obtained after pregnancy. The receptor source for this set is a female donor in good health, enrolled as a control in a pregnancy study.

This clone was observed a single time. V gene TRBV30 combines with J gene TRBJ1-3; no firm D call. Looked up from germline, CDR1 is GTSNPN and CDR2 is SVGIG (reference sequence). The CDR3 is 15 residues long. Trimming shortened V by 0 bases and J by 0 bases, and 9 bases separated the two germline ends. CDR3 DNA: TGTGCCTGGAGTGTGGGCTATGCCTCTGGAAACACCATATATTTT. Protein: CAWSVGYASGNTIYF.

The CDR3 bases are TGTGCCAGCAGCAGATTAAAAGGACATACCTACGAGCAGTACTTC. Translating it yields CASSRLKGHTYEQYF. The chain joins TRBV21-1 to TRBJ2-7; no check of the table's D call, TRBD1, against the DNA was made. TRBV21-1 is given as a pseudogene. The CDR3 totals 15 residues.

DNA for the CDR3: TGTGCCAGCAGATCGCAGTCCACGATTGAAAAACTGTTTTTT. Translated, it gives CASRSQSTIEKLFF. The chain joins TRBV6-5 to TRBJ1-4; no definite D call. V lost 6 bases and J 7 bases, leaving 15 bases between the germline ends. The CDR3 consists of 14 residues. CDR1 and CDR2 (germline): MNHEY, SVGAGI.

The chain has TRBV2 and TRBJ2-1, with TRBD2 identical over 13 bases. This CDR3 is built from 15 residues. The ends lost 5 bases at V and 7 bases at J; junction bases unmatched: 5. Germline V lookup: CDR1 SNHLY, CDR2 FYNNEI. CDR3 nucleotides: TGTGCCAGCAGTCGCTCACTAGCGGGGGGGAATGAGCAGTTCTTC. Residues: CASSRSLAGGNEQFF.

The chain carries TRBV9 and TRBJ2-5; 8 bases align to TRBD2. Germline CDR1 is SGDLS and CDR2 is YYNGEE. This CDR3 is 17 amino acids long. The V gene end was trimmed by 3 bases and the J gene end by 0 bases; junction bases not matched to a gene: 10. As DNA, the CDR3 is TGTGCCAGCAGCGCGGGGGCGAGCGGGGGACACCAAGAGACCCAGTACTTC. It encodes CASSAGASGGHQETQYF. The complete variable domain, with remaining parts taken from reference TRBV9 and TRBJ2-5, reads DSGVTQTPKHLITATGQRVTLRCSPRSGDLSVYWYQQSLDQGLQFLIQYYNGEERAKGNILERFSAQQFPDLHSELNLSSLELGDSALYFCASSAGASGGHQETQYFGPGTRLLVL.

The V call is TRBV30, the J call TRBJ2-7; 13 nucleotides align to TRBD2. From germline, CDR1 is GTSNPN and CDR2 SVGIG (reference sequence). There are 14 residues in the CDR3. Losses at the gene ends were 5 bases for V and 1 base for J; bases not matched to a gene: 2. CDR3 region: CAWGLAGASYEQYF. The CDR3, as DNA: TGTGCCTGGGGACTAGCGGGGGCTTCCTACGAGCAGTACTTC.

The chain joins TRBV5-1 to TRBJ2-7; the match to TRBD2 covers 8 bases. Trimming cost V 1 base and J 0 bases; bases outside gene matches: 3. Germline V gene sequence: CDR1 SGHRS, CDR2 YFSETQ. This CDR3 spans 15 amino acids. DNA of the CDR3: TGCGCCAGCAGCTTGTTTGCGGGGGGCTCCTACGAGCAGTACTTC. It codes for CASSLFAGGSYEQYF.

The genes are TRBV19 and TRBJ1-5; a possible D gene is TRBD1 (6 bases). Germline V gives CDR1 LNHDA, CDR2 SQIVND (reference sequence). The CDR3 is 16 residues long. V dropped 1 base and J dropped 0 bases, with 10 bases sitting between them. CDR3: CASSIGQGHSNQPQHF. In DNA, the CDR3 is TGTGCCAGTAGTATAGGGCAGGGACATAGCAATCAGCCCCAGCATTTT.

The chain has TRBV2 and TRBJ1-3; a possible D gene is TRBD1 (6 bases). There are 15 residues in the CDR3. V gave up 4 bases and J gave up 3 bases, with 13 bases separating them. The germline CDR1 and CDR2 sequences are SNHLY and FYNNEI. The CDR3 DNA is TGTGCCAGCAGTGGTTCCAGGGGCTATGGAAACACCATATATTTT. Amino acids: CASSGSRGYGNTIYF.

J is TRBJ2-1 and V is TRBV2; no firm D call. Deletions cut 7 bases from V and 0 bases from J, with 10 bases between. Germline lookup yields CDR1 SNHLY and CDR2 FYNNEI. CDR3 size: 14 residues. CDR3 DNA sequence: TGTGCCAGCAAAGCGACGAGCTCCTACAATGAGCAGTTCTTC. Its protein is CASKATSSYNEQFF.

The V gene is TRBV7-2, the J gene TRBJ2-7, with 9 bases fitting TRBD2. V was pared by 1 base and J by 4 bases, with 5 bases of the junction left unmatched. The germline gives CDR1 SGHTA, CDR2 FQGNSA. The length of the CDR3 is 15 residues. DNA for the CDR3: TGTGCCAGCAGCTTAGTAGTAGCGGGGGCTTACGAGCAGTACTTC. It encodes CASSLVVAGAYEQYF.

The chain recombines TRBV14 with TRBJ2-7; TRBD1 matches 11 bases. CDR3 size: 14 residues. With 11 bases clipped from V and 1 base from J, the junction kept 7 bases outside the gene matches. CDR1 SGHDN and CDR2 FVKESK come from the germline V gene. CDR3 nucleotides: TGTGCCTCGTCCGGGACAGGGGGTTCCTACGAGCAGTACTTC. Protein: CASSGTGGSYEQYF.

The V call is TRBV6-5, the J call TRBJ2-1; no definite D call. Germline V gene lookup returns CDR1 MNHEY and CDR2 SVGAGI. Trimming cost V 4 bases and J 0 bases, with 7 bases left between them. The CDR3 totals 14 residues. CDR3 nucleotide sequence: TGTGCCAGCAGTTCCGGTAGCTCCTACAATGAGCAGTTCTTC. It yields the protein CASSSGSSYNEQFF.

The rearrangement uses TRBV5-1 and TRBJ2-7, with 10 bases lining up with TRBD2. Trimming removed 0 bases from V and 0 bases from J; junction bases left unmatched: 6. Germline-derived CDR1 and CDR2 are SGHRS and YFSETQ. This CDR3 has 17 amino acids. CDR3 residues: CASSLGLAGALSYEQYF. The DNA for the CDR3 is TGCGCCAGCAGCTTGGGCCTAGCGGGGGCCCTCTCCTACGAGCAGTACTTC.

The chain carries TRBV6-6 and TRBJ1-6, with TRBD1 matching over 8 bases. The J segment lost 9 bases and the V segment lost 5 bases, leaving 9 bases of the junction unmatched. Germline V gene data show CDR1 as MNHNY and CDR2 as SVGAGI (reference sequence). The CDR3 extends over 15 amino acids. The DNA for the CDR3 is TGTGCCAGCAGTCAAAACAGGGGGAGGTTTTCACCCCTCCACTTT. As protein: CASSQNRGRFSPLHF.

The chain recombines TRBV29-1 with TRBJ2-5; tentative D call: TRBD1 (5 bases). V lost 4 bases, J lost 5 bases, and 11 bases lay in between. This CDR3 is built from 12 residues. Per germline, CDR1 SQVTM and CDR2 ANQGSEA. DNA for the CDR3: TGCAGCGTTGTCCCCAGGGTCGAGACCCAGTACTTC. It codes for CSVVPRVETQYF.

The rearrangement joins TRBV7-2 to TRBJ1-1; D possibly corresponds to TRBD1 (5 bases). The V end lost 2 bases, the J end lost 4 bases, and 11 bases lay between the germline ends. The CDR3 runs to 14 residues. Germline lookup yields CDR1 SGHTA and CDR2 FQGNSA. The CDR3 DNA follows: TGTGCCAGCAGCTTAAATAGCGGGACCACTGAAGCTTTCTTT. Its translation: CASSLNSGTTEAFF.

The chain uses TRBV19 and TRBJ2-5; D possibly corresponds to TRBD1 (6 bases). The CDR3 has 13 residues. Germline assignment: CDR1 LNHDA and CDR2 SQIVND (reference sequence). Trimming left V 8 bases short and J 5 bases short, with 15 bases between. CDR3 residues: CASAQGRLETQYF. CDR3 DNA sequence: TGTGCCAGTGCCCAGGGGCGGTTGGAGACCCAGTACTTC.

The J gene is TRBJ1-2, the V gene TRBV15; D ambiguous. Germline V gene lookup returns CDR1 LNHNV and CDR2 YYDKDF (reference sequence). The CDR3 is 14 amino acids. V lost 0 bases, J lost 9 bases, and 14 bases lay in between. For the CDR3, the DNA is TGTGCCACCAGCAGAGATCAGAGGCTCGATAGCTACACCTTC. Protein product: CATSRDQRLDSYTF.

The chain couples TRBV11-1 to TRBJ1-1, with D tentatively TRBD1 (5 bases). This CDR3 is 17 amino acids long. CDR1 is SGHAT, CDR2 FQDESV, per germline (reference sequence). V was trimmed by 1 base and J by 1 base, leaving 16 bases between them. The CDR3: CASSLVGQGPPNTEAFF. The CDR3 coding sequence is TGTGCCAGCAGCTTAGTAGGGCAGGGCCCCCCGAACACTGAAGCTTTCTTT.

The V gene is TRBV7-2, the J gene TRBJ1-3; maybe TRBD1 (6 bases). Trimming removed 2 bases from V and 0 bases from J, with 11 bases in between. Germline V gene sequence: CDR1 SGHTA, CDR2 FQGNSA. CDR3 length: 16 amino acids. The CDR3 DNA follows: TGTGCCAGCAGCTTATCAGGACAGAGCTCTGGAAACACCATATATTTT. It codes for CASSLSGQSSGNTIYF. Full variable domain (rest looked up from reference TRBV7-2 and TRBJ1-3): GAGVSQSPSNKVTEKGKDVELRCDPISGHTALYWYRQSLGQGLEFLIYFQGNSAPDKSGLPSDRFSAERTGGSVSTLTIQRTQQEDSAVYLCASSLSGQSSGNTIYFGEGSWLTVV.